The rows below give T cell receptor beta chains drawn from one sample of a study of blood T cell repertoires in COVID-19. Profiling relied on immunoSEQ multiplex PCR, and the TCRdb table lists in-frame clones only, not all of them. The table lists roughly 110,000 clones, 60% to 85% of them singletons. What was sequenced was peripheral blood. These receptor sequences come from a man between 65 and 85 years old with acute or convalescent COVID-19. CDR3s include the opening cysteine and the closing phenylalanine or tryptophan. D genes are given only for firm matches. For some rows the clone size is stated as once, few or many, or as a class when expanded; others skip it.

d_gene	v_gene	j_gene	abundance	CDR3nt	CDR3aa
TRBD1	TRBV6-5	TRBJ2-7	NA	TGTGCCAGCGGAACACCGACAGGGGGCAAACACGAGCAGTACTTC	CASGTPTGGKHEQYF
TRBD2	TRBV7-9	TRBJ2-5	NA	TGTGCCAGCAGCTTTAGGAGACTAGCGGGGGCAGGGGAGACCCAGTACTTC	CASSFRRLAGAGETQYF
NA	TRBV6-1	TRBJ2-7	few	TGTGCCAGCAGTGAATGGGCGCAGGGCGAGCAGTACTTC	CASSEWAQGEQYF
NA	TRBV18	TRBJ2-7	NA	TGTGCCAGCTCACCGGGGGGAATGGTCGACGAGCAGTACTTC	CASSPGGMVDEQYF
NA	TRBV7-2	TRBJ1-4	NA	TGTGCCAGCAGCTTCCGGGTTGCAACTAATGAAAAACTGTTTTTT	CASSFRVATNEKLFF
TRBD1	TRBV27	TRBJ1-1	NA	TGTGCCAGCAGTTTATCCGACAGGGGCTATTTCCCATCCGACACTGAAGCTTTCTTT	CASSLSDRGYFPSDTEAFF
NA	TRBV9	TRBJ2-1	NA	TGTGCCAGCAGCGTAGTAGACTCAAGCTCCTACAATGAGCAGTTCTTC	CASSVVDSSSYNEQFF
TRBD1	TRBV18	TRBJ2-1	once	TGTGCCAGCTCACCCACAGGGGGGAACACTTACAATGAGCAGTTCTTC	CASSPTGGNTYNEQFF
NA	TRBV12-3/TRBV12-4	TRBJ1-6	few	TGTGCCACCCGTAGGGGCGATTCACCCCTCCACTTT	CATRRGDSPLHF
NA	TRBV20-1	TRBJ2-1	NA	TGCAGTGCTAGTGACGATGAGCAGTTCTTC	CSASDDEQFF
TRBD2	TRBV7-8	TRBJ2-1	NA	TGTGCCAGCAGCTTAGGGCTAGCGGGGGTCGGAGGGGAGCAGTTCTTC	CASSLGLAGVGGEQFF
NA	TRBV19	TRBJ2-2	NA	TGTGCCAGTACCTGGGCAGGGGGGTTCACCGGGGAGCTGTTTTTT	CASTWAGGFTGELFF
TRBD1	TRBV7-9	TRBJ1-2	NA	TGTGCCAGCAGTATACAGGGGGCAGGATATGGCTACACCTTC	CASSIQGAGYGYTF
TRBD1	TRBV3-1/TRBV3-2	TRBJ1-4	NA	TGTGCCAGCAGCCAAGATCGTCCCGACAGGGGGTACTCAACTAATGAAAAACTGTTTTTT	CASSQDRPDRGYSTNEKLFF
NA	TRBV12-3/TRBV12-4	TRBJ2-1	NA	TGTGCCAGCAGTTTAACGGGGAATGAGCAGTTCTTC	CASSLTGNEQFF
TRBD1	TRBV28	TRBJ1-2	few	TGTGCCAGCAGTTCACAGGGGAACTATGGCTACACCTTC	CASSSQGNYGYTF
TRBD1	TRBV6-5	TRBJ1-6	NA	TGTGCCAGCAGTCCCGGGGACAGCACACCCCTCCACTTT	CASSPGDSTPLHF
NA	TRBV20-1	TRBJ1-2	NA	TGCAGTGCTAGTGCTGGGGGCGCCTATGGCTACACCTTC	CSASAGGAYGYTF
NA	TRBV6-2/TRBV6-3	TRBJ1-1	NA	TGTGCCAGCAGTTACGGGAGTAACCCTGAAGCTTTCTTT	CASSYGSNPEAFF
TRBD1	TRBV19	TRBJ1-1	NA	TGTGCCAGTAGTCACGTACAGGGGGTGAACACTGAAGCTTTCTTT	CASSHVQGVNTEAFF
TRBD1	TRBV11-2	TRBJ2-7	NA	TGTGCCAGCAGCCCAGGGGACAGGGTCGGCGAGCAGTACTTC	CASSPGDRVGEQYF
TRBD2	TRBV5-1	TRBJ2-2	NA	TGCGCCAGCAGCTGGACTAGCGGGGCTAACACCGGGGAGCTGTTTTTT	CASSWTSGANTGELFF
TRBD2	TRBV13	TRBJ2-3	NA	TGTGCCAGCAGCCCCGGACTAGCGGGAAATACGCAGTATTTT	CASSPGLAGNTQYF
NA	TRBV29-1	TRBJ2-1	NA	TGCAGCGTTGCGGGAGCGGGCTCCTACAATGAGCAGTTCTTC	CSVAGAGSYNEQFF
NA	TRBV7-9	TRBJ2-5	NA	TGTGCCAGCAGCTTGAGACAGACTTCCGAAGAGACCCAGTACTTC	CASSLRQTSEETQYF
TRBD2	TRBV6-5	TRBJ2-1	once	TGTGCCAGCAGTTACTTGACTAGCGGCTACAATGAGCAGTTCTTC	CASSYLTSGYNEQFF
NA	TRBV9	TRBJ2-7	NA	TGTGCCAGCAGCGTAGCACAGGGACCCTCCTACGAGCAGTACTTC	CASSVAQGPSYEQYF
TRBD1	TRBV5-5	TRBJ1-2	NA	TGTGCCAGCAGCGAAACCGGGACAGGAATCTATGGCTACACCTTC	CASSETGTGIYGYTF
NA	TRBV7-2	TRBJ2-3	NA	TGTGCCAGCAGCTTAGGTGGCAGGGCTGGAGATACGCAGTATTTT	CASSLGGRAGDTQYF
TRBD1	TRBV3-1/TRBV3-2	TRBJ2-3	NA	TGTGCCAGCAGTTTTGCAAACAGGGGGCCTGACACAGATACGCAGTATTTT	CASSFANRGPDTDTQYF
TRBD1	TRBV11-3	TRBJ2-5	NA	TGTGCCAGCAGCGACGGGACAGACAAAGAGACCCAGTACTTC	CASSDGTDKETQYF
NA	TRBV5-1	TRBJ2-7	NA	TGCGCCAGCACCCCTCTCGAGACTAGTGCGTACGAGCAGTACTTC	CASTPLETSAYEQYF
NA	TRBV3-1/TRBV3-2	TRBJ1-4	NA	TGTGCCAGCAGCCACACGGTTAGGGGTTTTAATGAAAAACTGTTTTTT	CASSHTVRGFNEKLFF
TRBD1	TRBV7-9	TRBJ2-1	NA	TGTGCCAGCAGTTGGATGGACAGGTGGGAGAATGAGCAGTTCTTC	CASSWMDRWENEQFF
NA	TRBV7-8	TRBJ1-2	NA	TGTGCCAGCAGCTTATTTCGGGGAAAACGGGACTCCCTGACTTCGGGGTATGGCTACACCTTC	CASSLFRGKRDSLTSGYGYTF
NA	TRBV18	TRBJ1-2	many	TGTGCCAGCTCACCCCGCCAAATGGCAGGGCACATTAACTATGGCTACACCTTC	CASSPRQMAGHINYGYTF
TRBD2	TRBV9	TRBJ2-5	NA	TGTGCCAGCAGCGCTGGGACTAGGGAGGGGGAGACCCAGTACTTC	CASSAGTREGETQYF
TRBD1	TRBV18	TRBJ1-2	NA	TGTGCCAGCTCCCCCCTCGAACAGGGGTTCATCGGCACCTTC	CASSPLEQGFIGTF
NA	TRBV9	TRBJ2-7	NA	TGTGCCAGCAGCGTAGCAACGTCGGGTGAGCAGTACTTC	CASSVATSGEQYF
TRBD1	TRBV5-1	TRBJ1-4	once	TGCGCCAGCAGGAACGGACAGGGGAAAAATGAAAAACTGTTTTTT	CASRNGQGKNEKLFF
NA	TRBV12-5	TRBJ2-1	few	TGTGCTAGTGGTTTGAGTCCTAAGACTAGTCGGTTCTTC	CASGLSPKTSRFF
TRBD1	TRBV27	TRBJ2-6	NA	TGTGCCAGCAGTATGACAGGGGGGTCTGGGGCCAACGTCCTGACTTTC	CASSMTGGSGANVLTF
TRBD1	TRBV2	TRBJ2-7	NA	TGTGCCAGCCAACAGGGGGAAAACTACGAGCAGTACTTC	CASQQGENYEQYF
NA	TRBV7-2	TRBJ2-2	NA	TGTGCCAGCAGCTTAGCCCCCGGAGGGGTCACCGGGGAGCTGTTTTTT	CASSLAPGGVTGELFF
TRBD2	TRBV5-1	TRBJ2-1	once	TGCGCCAGCAGGCGGGGGTTAGCGGTGTTCTCCTACAATGAGCAGTTCTTC	CASRRGLAVFSYNEQFF
NA	TRBV7-9	TRBJ1-2	few	TGTGCCAGCAGCTTAGCGCTTCAGGCCAACTATGGCTACACCTTC	CASSLALQANYGYTF
TRBD1	TRBV4-2	TRBJ1-1	NA	TGTGCCAGCAGCCGTTCGGACAGGGCCACTGAAGCTTTCTTT	CASSRSDRATEAFF
NA	TRBV11-3	TRBJ2-1	NA	TGTGCCAGCAGCTCAAGAGGGAATTACAATGAGCAGTTCTTC	CASSSRGNYNEQFF